This TCR beta chain was documented in a study of T cell responses to AZD1222 COVID-19 vaccine. The germline V gene has CDR1 WNHNN and CDR2 SYGVQD (reference sequence). Trimming at V came to 2 bases and at J to 0 bases, leaving 15 bases not matched to a gene. The CDR3 is 19 amino acids. Sequenced by immunoSEQ multiplex PCR; TCRdb stores in-frame clones only, minus some. The sample contains about 120,000 clones, over 80% of which appear only once. Sequenced material: peripheral blood, taken on day 0 of AZD1222 vaccination. The genes are TRBV10-1 and TRBJ1-2, with TRBD1 matching over 7 bases. The sequence came from an adult in good health. In DNA form, the CDR3 reads TGCGCCAGCAGTGAGATGTTAGGACAGGTGATTCAGACTAACTATGGCTACACCTTC. Translated: CASSEMLGQVIQTNYGYTF.